The 21 T cell receptor beta chains given below trace back to one sample, sequenced in a study of blood T cell repertoires in COVID-19. Libraries were prepared by immunoSEQ multiplex PCR; TCRdb keeps only in-frame clonotypes and omits some of them. The sample has under 400,000 clones; around 87% are singletons. Sequenced material: PBMCs or T cells enriched from blood (not recorded which). These receptors all come from a man in his forties or fifties in a cohort exposed to, infected with or recovered from COVID-19 (not recorded which).

The genes are TRBV28 and TRBJ1-4; D is undetermined. In germline, CDR1 is MDHEN, CDR2 SYDVKM. This CDR3 has 13 residues. Trimming cost V 5 bases and J 7 bases, with 11 bases left between them. The CDR3 loop reads CASSIFGGEKLFF. In nucleotides, the CDR3 is TGTGCCAGCAGTATTTTCGGAGGTGAAAAACTGTTTTTT. Variable domain in full (rest from reference TRBV28 and TRBJ1-4): DVKVTQSSRYLVKRTGEKVFLECVQDMDHENMFWYRQDPGLGLRLIYFSYDVKMKEKGDIPEGYSVSREKKERFSLILESASTNQTSMYLCASSIFGGEKLFFGSGTQLSVL.

The chain joins TRBV5-1 to TRBJ2-2, with a possible D match to TRBD2 (5 bases). Between the trimmed V and J ends, which lost 4 bases and 4 bases, there was a span of 11 bases. CDR1 SGHRS and CDR2 YFSETQ come from the germline V gene. There are 14 residues in the CDR3. CDR3 sequence reads: CASSVGGGTGELFF. CDR3 bases: TGCGCCAGCAGCGTAGGAGGAGGCACCGGGGAGCTGTTTTTT.

The chain carries TRBV28 and TRBJ1-4, with a tentative D call TRBD1 (5 bases). The CDR3 contains 15 residues. V was cut by 8 bases and J by 8 bases, with 21 bases left in between. Germline V CDR1 and CDR2: MDHEN, SYDVKM. DNA for the CDR3: TGTGCCAGCGCCAAGGGTTCAGGGTTTGGCGAAAAACTGTTTTTT. Amino acid sequence: CASAKGSGFGEKLFF.

CDR3 sequence: CASSLELAVGYEQYF. CDR3 DNA: TGTGCCAGCAGCTTGGAACTAGCGGTGGGGTACGAGCAGTACTTC. The chain has TRBV5-5 and TRBJ2-7; 8 bases are shared with TRBD2. Losses at the gene ends were 0 bases for V and 4 bases for J; bases not matched to a gene: 6. The CDR3 has 15 residues. Per the germline V gene, CDR1 is SGHKS and CDR2 is YYEKEE (reference sequence).

The J gene is TRBJ1-4, the V gene TRBV10-1, with 7 bases aligning to TRBD1. The ends lost 4 bases at V and 1 base at J; junction bases unmatched: 0. Per the germline V gene, CDR1 is WNHNN and CDR2 is SYGVQD (reference sequence). There are 14 residues in the CDR3. CDR3 in amino acids: CASSGQGTNEKLFF. DNA for the CDR3: TGCGCCAGCAGTGGACAGGGAACTAATGAAAAACTGTTTTTT.

The DNA for the CDR3 is TGTGCCAGCAGCTTAAGGACTAGCAGAGTCACAGATACGCAGTATTTT. It encodes CASSLRTSRVTDTQYF. The chain employs TRBV13 and TRBJ2-3; TRBD2 aligns across 8 bases. Germline V gives CDR1 PRHDT, CDR2 FYEKMQ (reference sequence). The CDR3 totals 16 residues. The V and J ends lost 2 bases and 2 bases, in that order; junction bases with no gene match: 6.

This clone is a singleton in its sample. The rearrangement uses TRBV18 and TRBJ2-5, with D unresolved. V was cut by 3 bases and J by 4 bases, with 9 bases left in between. CDR3 size: 13 residues. Germline V gives CDR1 KGHSH, CDR2 LQKENI. CDR3 amino acids: CASSPALAETQYF. The CDR3 DNA follows: TGTGCCAGCTCACCTGCGCTTGCAGAGACCCAGTACTTC.

The chain joins TRBV5-1 to TRBJ2-3; maybe TRBD1 (6 bases). V was cut by 4 bases and J by 5 bases, with 11 bases left in between. Per germline, CDR1 SGHRS and CDR2 YFSETQ. This CDR3 has 13 amino acids. CDR3 DNA sequence: TGCGCCAGCAGCGTACAACAGGGAGATACGCAGTATTTT. It yields the protein CASSVQQGDTQYF.

Concerning this clone itself: The same CDR3 can be traced to other DNA sequences in this sample. The chain carries TRBV11-2 and TRBJ2-2, with a weak D call TRBD2 (6 bases). The V gene lost 2 bases and the J gene lost 2 bases, with 9 bases spanning the gap. Germline V CDR1 and CDR2: SGHAT, FQNNGV. This CDR3 is 15 amino acids long. In DNA form, the CDR3 reads TGTGCCAGCAGCTTAACCGGGACTAACACCGGGGAGCTGTTTTTT. It encodes CASSLTGTNTGELFF.

The chain couples TRBV6-5 to TRBJ1-6; 7 bases align to TRBD1. Germline CDR1 is MNHEY and CDR2 is SVGAGI. Losses at the gene ends were 7 bases for V and 7 bases for J; bases not matched to a gene: 7. CDR3 length: 14 residues. This CDR3 is CASNLRDRNSPLHF. The CDR3 DNA is TGTGCCAGCAACCTCCGGGACAGAAATTCACCCCTCCACTTT.

The chain employs TRBV28 and TRBJ1-5; perhaps TRBD1 as D (6 bases). CDR1 MDHEN and CDR2 SYDVKM come from the germline V gene. Trimming took off 4 bases at V and 7 bases at J, with 14 bases between the two ends. The CDR3 spans 14 residues. The CDR3 DNA reads TGTGCCAGCAGTTGGTCAGGGGCAGTGCAGCCCCAGCATTTT. Protein product: CASSWSGAVQPQHF.

This clone was seen a handful of times. CDR3 DNA: TGTGCCAGCAGCCCCTCCGAACTCAGGGATCGGGCACCCCTCCACTTT. Translating it yields CASSPSELRDRAPLHF. The V and J genes are TRBV3-1 (or the pseudogene TRBV3-2) and TRBJ1-6; possible D gene TRBD1, 5 bases. This CDR3 contains 16 residues. V lost 4 bases, J lost 11 bases, and 21 bases lay in between. In germline, CDR1 is LGHDT, CDR2 YNNKEL (reference sequence).

This rearrangement joins TRBV3-1 (or the pseudogene TRBV3-2) to TRBJ1-1; D not certain. CDR1 is LGHDT and CDR2 is YNNKEL in the germline V gene (reference sequence). This CDR3 comprises 14 residues. Trimming took off 2 bases at V and 11 bases at J, with 18 bases between the two ends. This CDR3 is CASSQSQRPPSAFF. DNA for the CDR3: TGTGCCAGCAGCCAAAGCCAGCGGCCCCCCTCGGCTTTCTTT.

This clone was counted only a few times. The rearrangement joins TRBV6-5 to TRBJ1-2; 7 bases fit TRBD1. This CDR3 region has 13 residues. From germline, CDR1 is MNHEY and CDR2 SVGAGI. With V trimmed by 8 bases and J by 3 bases, 6 bases remained unmatched. CDR3 in DNA: TGTGCCAGCGCCAAGGGGGCCTACTATGGCTACACCTTC. Translated, it gives CASAKGAYYGYTF.

The rearrangement joins TRBV28 to TRBJ1-5; D unclear. Trimming shortened V by 7 bases and J by 2 bases, and 9 bases separated the two germline ends. Germline assignment: CDR1 MDHEN and CDR2 SYDVKM. The CDR3 has 13 amino acids. The CDR3 sequence: CASKLPGNQPQHF. CDR3 nucleotides: TGTGCCAGCAAACTCCCCGGCAATCAGCCCCAGCATTTT.

The chain employs TRBV12-2 and TRBJ2-7; the DNA was not used to check the table's D call, TRBD2. TRBV12-2 is shown as a pseudogene. There are 13 residues in the CDR3. The CDR3 sequence is CASRTRISYEQYF. CDR3 nucleotides: TGTGCAAGTCGCACTAGGATCTCCTACGAGCAGTACTTC.

The chain recombines TRBV2 with TRBJ1-5, with a weak D call TRBD1 (6 bases). CDR3 length: 14 residues. V was clipped by 6 bases and J by 11 bases, with 20 bases between them. Germline V gene lookup returns CDR1 SNHLY and CDR2 FYNNEI. In DNA, the CDR3 is TGTGCCAGCAGCCCGGACGGGGGGGGCTGGGCCCAGCATTTT. Protein: CASSPDGGGWAQHF.

The rearrangement uses TRBV7-3 and TRBJ2-2; the match to TRBD1 covers 7 bases. Unmatched junction bases numbered 8, after V lost 0 bases and J lost 1 base. CDR3 length: 18 residues. From germline, CDR1 is SGHTA and CDR2 FQGTGA. The CDR3 region is CASSLTPPDRWNTGELFF. The CDR3 bases are TGTGCCAGCAGCTTAACGCCCCCGGACAGGTGGAACACCGGGGAGCTGTTTTTT.

As DNA, the CDR3 is TGCGCCAGCAGCCAAGCCGCGCTAGCGGGAGGGGGAATCTACGAGCAGTACTTC. This codes for CASSQAALAGGGIYEQYF. The genes are TRBV4-1 and TRBJ2-7; 12 bases are a match to TRBD2. This CDR3 spans 18 amino acids. Germline assignment: CDR1 MGHRA and CDR2 YSYEKL. J gave up 3 bases and V 1 base, and 10 bases lay outside the gene matches.

This rearrangement joins TRBV5-6 to TRBJ1-2, with TRBD1 as a possible D gene (6 bases). Trimming took off 0 bases at V and 1 base at J, with 10 bases between the two ends. The CDR3 sequence is 15 residues long. Germline assignment: CDR1 SGHDT and CDR2 YYEEEE. This CDR3 reads CASSLGGHFNYGYTF. DNA of the CDR3: TGTGCCAGCAGCTTGGGGGGACACTTTAACTATGGCTACACCTTC.

The V gene is TRBV28, the J gene TRBJ1-2; 8 positions agree with TRBD1. CDR3 length: 16 amino acids. V gave up 5 bases and J gave up 2 bases; unmatched junction bases: 10. Germline V gene lookup returns CDR1 MDHEN and CDR2 SYDVKM. For the CDR3, the DNA is TGTGCCAGCAGTGTCCTACAGGGGGGGACAAACTATGGCTACACCTTC. Translation: CASSVLQGGTNYGYTF.